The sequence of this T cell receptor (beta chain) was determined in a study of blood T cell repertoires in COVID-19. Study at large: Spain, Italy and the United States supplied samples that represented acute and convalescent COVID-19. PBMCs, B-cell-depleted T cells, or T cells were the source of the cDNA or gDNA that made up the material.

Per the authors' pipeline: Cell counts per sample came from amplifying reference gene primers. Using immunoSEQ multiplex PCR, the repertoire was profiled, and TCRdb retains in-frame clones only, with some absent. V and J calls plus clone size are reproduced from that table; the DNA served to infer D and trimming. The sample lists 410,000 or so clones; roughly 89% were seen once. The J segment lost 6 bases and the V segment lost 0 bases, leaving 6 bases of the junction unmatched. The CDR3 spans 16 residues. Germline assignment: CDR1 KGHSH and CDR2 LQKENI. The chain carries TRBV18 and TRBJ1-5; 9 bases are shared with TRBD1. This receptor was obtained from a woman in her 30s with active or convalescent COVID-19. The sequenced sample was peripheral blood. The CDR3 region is CASSPPGQGSAQPQHF. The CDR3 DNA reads TGTGCCAGCTCACCACCGGGACAGGGTTCGGCTCAGCCCCAGCATTTT.